This TCR beta chain was retrieved from a study of OX40 agonist ivuxolimab in advanced cancers. For the study in its entirety: Ivuxolimab was a fully human IgG2 agonistic monoclonal antibody targeting the costimulatory receptor OX40 (CD134). Patients were allowed to have had prior anti-PD-1, anti-PD-L1 or anti-CTLA-4 therapy, and 30% to 40% of the dose-escalation patients had been treated with checkpoint inhibitors. A male proportion of almost 85% and a mean age of about 60 years, ranging from roughly 23 to 85, were recorded for the dose-escalation cohort. Three dose-escalation patients achieved partial responses, one with hepatocellular carcinoma and two with cutaneous melanoma. Of the approximately 54 patients in dose escalation, 19 had hepatocellular carcinoma, some 15 had melanoma, 9 had renal cell carcinoma and 9 had head and neck cancer. The paper describes the monotherapy dose-escalation part (N of about 54 patients) of the phase I trial of ivuxolimab. Intravenous ivuxolimab was administered to patients every 2 weeks at six dose levels: 0.01, 0.1, 0.3, 1.5, 3 and 10 mg/kg. Peripheral TCRbeta sequencing aimed to test whether ivuxolimab altered TCR sequence diversity and caused clonal T-cell expansion.

Genomic DNA was extracted from sorted cells for sequencing of the TCRbeta CDR3 region. TCRbeta CDR3 regions were sequenced using the immunoSEQ Assay. TCRdb took this table from immuneACCESS and kept in-frame rearrangements with V and J called. Such tables lack part of the clones; where checked against another copy, unresolved V genes explain under half of the gap, and the rest is unexplained. In all, the sample holds 25,000 to 35,000 clones, and 75% to 90% of those were seen once. The ten biggest clones cover 29% of the sample. Regarding this clone: Its antigen is currently not known. The sample holds no much larger clone one base away, and base qualities are not on file.

Patients with autoimmune disease history or receiving systemic immunosuppression were excluded from the trial. Peripheral blood for TCR sequencing was drawn from every dose cohort at baseline, at cycle 4 day 1 and at cycle 7 day 1. The samples were taken from a phase I, first-in-human, multicenter, open-label dose-escalation trial of ivuxolimab. Adults with locally advanced or metastatic melanoma, renal cell, hepatocellular, or head and neck squamous cell carcinoma were enrolled in the trial. Before TCR sequencing, CD4+ T cells and CD8+ T cells were sorted from peripheral blood as separate populations. Results and caveats for the whole study, not just this receptor: In the 0.1-3.0 mg/kg groups, partial responders had among the lowest normalized peripheral clonal expansion, particularly in CD8+ T cells. Antigen specificity was not determined for the clonally expanded peripheral T cells. Low levels of normalized T-cell clonal expansion were also shown by some nonresponding patients. After ivuxolimab, more expanded clones were found on average in CD8+ T cells than in CD4+ T cells. At doses from 0.1 to 3.0 mg/kg, clonal expansion was seen in both CD4+ and CD8+ blood T cells between baseline and week 6.

CDR1 and CDR2, per the germline V gene, are SGHNT and YENEEA. V is reduced by 5 bases and J by 2 bases, leaving a spacing of 27 bases between them. Taken from cysteine to phenylalanine, the CDR3 has 20 residues. Only CDR3 DNA remains: 60 bases, in frame from the first base. The clonotype comes from an adult with an advanced solid tumor such as melanoma, head and neck, liver or kidney cancer. The chain couples TRBV11-3 to TRBJ1-4, with a tentative D gene TRBD1 over 6 matching bases. Source: CD4+ or CD8+ T cells sorted from blood, taken in a trial of the OX40 agonist ivuxolimab. The nucleotide sequence is given as TGTGCCAGCAGCCCCGCTTCCCCCCCCCTGAGGGGGAGGACTAATGAAAAACTGTTTTTT. It specifies CASSPASPPLRGRTNEKLFF.